The 8 T cell receptor beta chains reported below all come from one sample, sequenced in a study of cytomegalovirus exposure and HLA in healthy donors. With 60 Vbeta and 13 Jbeta primers, the PCR was carried out. Assay used: immunoSEQ multiplex PCR; TCRdb lists only in-frame clones, some missing. The repertoire holds about 200,000 clones, with almost 80% as singletons. Sequences were obtained from PBMCs. Receptors were obtained from a male donor in good health and CMV-seronegative.

The chain joins TRBV6-1 to TRBJ2-7; 7 bases align to TRBD1. The CDR3 extends over 14 amino acids. V lost 3 bases, J lost 3 bases, and 5 bases stayed unmatched. Germline CDR1 MNHNS, CDR2 SASEGT. Here the CDR3 DNA reads TGTGCCAGCAGTGATCAGGGGGAAGTCTACGAGCAGTACTTC. This gives the protein CASSDQGEVYEQYF.

The CDR3: CASRWTSATGELFF. DNA of the CDR3: TGTGCCAGTAGGTGGACTAGCGCCACCGGGGAGCTGTTTTTT. The rearrangement links TRBV19 to TRBJ2-2, with TRBD2 matching 9 bases. J gave up 4 bases and V 6 bases, and 3 bases lay outside the gene matches. The CDR3 contains 14 residues. Germline CDR1 LNHDA, CDR2 SQIVND (reference sequence).

The chain uses TRBV19 and TRBJ1-2; TRBD1 might be the D (5 bases). The CDR3 totals 15 residues. Germline V gene sequence: CDR1 LNHDA, CDR2 SQIVND (reference sequence). Trimming took 3 bases from V and 0 from J, leaving 11 bases between them. As DNA, the CDR3 is TGTGCCAGTAGTATGGGACTTATTCCTAACTATGGCTACACCTTC. This codes for CASSMGLIPNYGYTF.

This clone has just a few counts. This rearrangement joins TRBV6-5 to TRBJ2-2; TRBD2 agrees at 11 bases. Germline trimming cut 2 bases from V and 9 bases from J; bases unmatched to any gene: 5. The CDR3 is 15 amino acids. Germline V CDR1 and CDR2: MNHEY, SVGAGI. This CDR3 reads CASSYTSGRGRELFF. CDR3 DNA: TGTGCCAGCAGTTACACTAGCGGGAGAGGTCGGGAGCTGTTTTTT.

The CDR3 region has the DNA TGTGCCAGCAGCTTGGAGTTCGGGGTCCAAGAGACCCAGTACTTC. Protein sequence: CASSLEFGVQETQYF. This chain joins TRBV5-4 and TRBJ2-5, with a tentative D call TRBD2 (5 bases). V shed 0 bases and J shed 1 base, with 10 bases lying between them. CDR1 SGHNT and CDR2 YYREEE come from the germline V gene (reference sequence). The CDR3 spans 15 residues.

The chain is built from TRBV5-1 and TRBJ1-4; 9 bases agree with TRBD1. The CDR3 is 16 amino acids. Per the germline V gene, CDR1 is SGHRS and CDR2 is YFSETQ. V was clipped by 2 bases and J by 5 bases; unmatched bases: 7. The CDR3 spells CASSLTGQGLNEKLFF. The CDR3 DNA is TGCGCCAGCAGCTTAACCGGACAGGGGTTAAATGAAAAACTGTTTTTT.

The chain employs TRBV9 and TRBJ1-1; D gene uncertain. The V end was cut by 4 bases, the J end by 1 base, with 14 bases between. CDR1 is SGDLS, CDR2 YYNGEE, per germline. The CDR3 runs 15 residues. The CDR3 DNA is TGTGCCAGCAGCCCCCATAGAGGGCAGAACACTGAAGCTTTCTTT. This sequence encodes CASSPHRGQNTEAFF.

The chain carries TRBV6-5 and TRBJ1-4; 7 bases align to TRBD1. This CDR3 spans 15 amino acids. Per the germline V gene, CDR1 is MNHEY and CDR2 is SVGAGI. Trimming at V came to 6 bases and at J to 7 bases, leaving 11 bases not matched to a gene. CDR3 nucleotides: TGTGCCAGCAGGCGTAGAACAGGGGTCCCTGAAAAACTGTTTTTT. It encodes CASRRRTGVPEKLFF.